This TCR beta chain stems from a study of a mutant IDH1 vaccine in newly diagnosed glioma. The wider study: Treated patients, approximately 62% male and 37.5% female, averaged 40.4 years of age.

Profiling relied on immunoSEQ multiplex PCR, and the TCRdb table lists in-frame clones only, not all of them. This sample yields approximately 82,000 clones, of which 65% to 90% are seen a single time; about 2.2% belongs to the top ten. As concerns this clone: Its antigen is unidentified.

The CDR3 extends over 16 amino acids. Per the germline V gene, CDR1 is KGHSH and CDR2 is LQKENI. V lost 6 bases to trimming and J lost 0 bases, with 17 bases between them. Time point of the sample: week 23, last vaccination. It was 300 ug of mutant IDH1 20-mer peptide that made up each vaccine dose, given with topical imiquimod. The rearrangement links TRBV18 to TRBJ1-1, with D possibly matching TRBD1 (6 bases). The sequence derives from a man aged 25-45 years with glioma. Some clones in this sample may be carry-over from other donors' samples. Sample: PBMCs, taken from a glioma patient whose treatment included an IDH1 peptide vaccine. DNA of the CDR3: TGTGCCAGCTCTCCCGGACAGCGAACATTGAACACTGAAGCTTTCTTT. It codes for CASSPGQRTLNTEAFF.